The source of this T cell receptor (beta chain) is a study of blood T cell repertoires in COVID-19. V trimming: 5 bases; J trimming: 2 bases; junction bases outside the gene matches: 8. This CDR3 has 15 residues. From germline, CDR1 is MNHEY and CDR2 SMNVEV (reference sequence). This clone was observed once. Profiling relied on immunoSEQ multiplex PCR, and the TCRdb table lists in-frame clones only, not all of them. The sample lists about 260,000 clones; 91% were seen once. This chain uses TRBV27 with TRBJ1-1; TRBD1 agrees at 7 bases. This receptor was identified in a person aged 18-29 years with COVID-19, enrolled during active disease. The sequencing sample was made of peripheral blood. CDR3 sequence reads: CASSPRTGFNTEAFF. In nucleotides, the CDR3 is TGTGCCAGCAGTCCCCGGACAGGATTTAACACTGAAGCTTTCTTT.